Here is one T cell receptor (beta chain) with its context. This sample was included in a study of blood T cell repertoires in COVID-19. Trimming took 8 bases from V and 2 from J; bases not matched to a gene: 10. The CDR3 is 15 amino acids. CDR1 is MDHEN, CDR2 SYDVKM, per germline. Data came from immunoSEQ multiplex PCR; TCRdb stores just in-frame clones and leaves some out. The table records more than 400,000 clones, approximately 90% of them present only once. The V and J genes are TRBV28 and TRBJ2-7; 9 bases map to TRBD1. The specimen sequenced was PBMCs or T cells enriched from blood (not recorded which). The sequence derives from a woman in her late teens or twenties who had recovered from COVID-19. The CDR3 nucleotides read TGTGCCAGCGGAACATCGGGACAGGGTCCCTACGAGCAGTACTTC. It codes for CASGTSGQGPYEQYF.